The 11 T cell receptor beta chains below were found in one sample sequenced in a study of blood T cell repertoires in COVID-19. The method was immunoSEQ multiplex PCR; TCRdb's version includes in-frame clones alone and lacks a portion of them. The sample carries roughly 300,000 clones, approximately 83% recorded once. Sequenced: peripheral blood. The receptor set was obtained from a woman between 50 and 59 years old who had recovered from COVID-19.

Written as DNA, the CDR3 is TGTGCCAGCAGTCCCTTGGCGGTGAACACTGAAGCTTTCTTT. Translating it yields CASSPLAVNTEAFF. This chain uses TRBV28 with TRBJ1-1; no clear D. Germline V gene data show CDR1 as MDHEN and CDR2 as SYDVKM. The ends were cut back, 5 bases at V and 0 bases at J, with 10 bases in the middle. The CDR3 consists of 14 residues.

The rearrangement links TRBV10-2 to TRBJ2-7, with D possibly being TRBD1 (6 bases). CDR1 and CDR2 from the germline V gene are WSHSY and SAAADI. Trimming removed 0 bases at V and 3 bases at J, with 12 bases between. This CDR3 has 15 amino acids. In nucleotides, the CDR3 is TGCGCCAGCAGTGAGTCGTCAGGGGCGATCTACGAGCAGTACTTC. Residues: CASSESSGAIYEQYF.

V and J are TRBV3-1 (or the pseudogene TRBV3-2) and TRBJ1-5; D is ambiguous. The germline V and J ends were trimmed by 0 bases and 6 bases, with 9 bases remaining between them. The length of the CDR3 is 14 residues. Germline V gene lookup returns CDR1 LGHDT and CDR2 YNNKEL (reference sequence). CDR3 residues: CASSQDGGVQPQHF. The CDR3, as DNA: TGTGCCAGCAGCCAAGATGGCGGGGTTCAGCCCCAGCATTTT.

CDR3 sequence: CASLSMGRDTEAFF. DNA for the CDR3: TGTGCCAGCCTCAGTATGGGCAGGGACACTGAAGCTTTCTTT. V and J are TRBV5-4 and TRBJ1-1; a possible D gene is TRBD1 (5 bases). In germline, CDR1 is SGHNT, CDR2 YYREEE (reference sequence). The germline V and J ends were trimmed by 7 bases and 3 bases, with 16 bases remaining between them. This CDR3 is built from 14 residues.

This clone is a singleton in its sample. The chain employs TRBV9 and TRBJ2-3; D is unresolved. The CDR3 length is 16 residues. The V gene's germline CDR1 is SGDLS and CDR2 YYNGEE. Trimming pared 0 bases from V and 4 bases from J, leaving 15 bases between. Here the CDR3 DNA reads TGTGCCAGCAGCGTAGCAAGCGTGGGTCCCGCAGATACGCAGTATTTT. Protein sequence: CASSVASVGPADTQYF. The whole variable domain, filled in from reference TRBV9 and TRBJ2-3, reads DSGVTQTPKHLITATGQRVTLRCSPRSGDLSVYWYQQSLDQGLQFLIQYYNGEERAKGNILERFSAQQFPDLHSELNLSSLELGDSALYFCASSVASVGPADTQYFGPGTRLTVL.

The gene calls are TRBV24-1 and TRBJ2-3, with 13 bases identical to TRBD2. The CDR3 has 16 residues. CDR1 is KGHDR and CDR2 is SFDVKD in the germline V gene. Losses at the gene ends were 6 bases for V and 5 bases for J; bases not matched to a gene: 7. The CDR3 DNA follows: TGTGCCACCAGTTCGCGACTAGCGGGAGGCCGAGATACGCAGTATTTT. Residues: CATSSRLAGGRDTQYF.

The chain joins TRBV2 to TRBJ2-7, with TRBD2 matching over 12 bases. The V gene's germline CDR1 is SNHLY and CDR2 FYNNEI. The CDR3 has 14 residues. V lost 6 bases and J lost 6; bases outside the gene matches: 6. CDR3 nucleotides: TGTGCCAGCAGGCGACTAGCGGGAGTAGCCGAGCAGTACTTC. Amino acids: CASRRLAGVAEQYF.

V gene TRBV7-8 combines with J gene TRBJ1-6; no clear D gene. V was trimmed by 5 bases and J by 0 bases, leaving 8 bases between them. There are 15 residues in the CDR3. Germline lookup yields CDR1 SGHVS and CDR2 FQNEAQ. The DNA for the CDR3 is TGTGCCAGCAGCCTAACCAGCTCCTATAATTCACCCCTCCACTTT. It specifies CASSLTSSYNSPLHF.

The V call is TRBV27, the J call TRBJ1-1; 12 nucleotides match TRBD1. CDR1 and CDR2 from the germline V gene are MNHEY and SMNVEV (reference sequence). V lost 6 bases to trimming and J lost 3 bases; unmatched junction nucleotides: 14. This CDR3 is 18 amino acids long. The DNA of the CDR3 is TGTGCCAGCAGGAGGGCCGGGACAGGGGGCTCGGCGTACACTGAAGCTTTCTTT. Protein product: CASRRAGTGGSAYTEAFF.

DNA for the CDR3: TGTGCCAGCAGTTACGGAACAGGTTCTAACTATGGCTACACCTTC. It yields the protein CASSYGTGSNYGYTF. The chain couples TRBV6-5 to TRBJ1-2, with a tentative D call TRBD1 (5 bases). In germline, CDR1 is MNHEY, CDR2 SVGAGI. V was shortened by 2 bases and J by 0 bases, with 10 bases between the two germline ends. The CDR3 loop spans 15 amino acids.

J is TRBJ1-2 and V is TRBV7-8; 8 bases line up with TRBD1. Germline V gene sequence: CDR1 SGHVS, CDR2 FQNEAQ. J was trimmed by 8 bases and V by 6 bases; bases with no gene match: 11. This CDR3 is built from 14 residues. This CDR3 is CASSTSGQGEGYTF. The CDR3 bases are TGTGCCAGCAGTACCTCCGGACAGGGTGAGGGCTACACCTTC.